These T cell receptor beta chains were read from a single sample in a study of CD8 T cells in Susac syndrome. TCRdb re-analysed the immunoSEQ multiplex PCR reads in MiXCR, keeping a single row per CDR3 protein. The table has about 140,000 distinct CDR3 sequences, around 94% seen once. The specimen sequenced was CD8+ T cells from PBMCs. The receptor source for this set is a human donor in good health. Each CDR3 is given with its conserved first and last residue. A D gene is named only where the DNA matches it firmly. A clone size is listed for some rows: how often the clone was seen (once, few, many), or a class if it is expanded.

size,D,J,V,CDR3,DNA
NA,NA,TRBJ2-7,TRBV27,CASSLHRTYEQYF,TGTGCCAGCAGTTTACACAGGACCTACGAGCAGTACTTC
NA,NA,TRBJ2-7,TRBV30,CAWSVGSGDEQYF,TGTGCCTGGAGTGTCGGCTCCGGGGACGAGCAGTACTTC
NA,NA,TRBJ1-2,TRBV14,CASSQVPVPYGYTF,TGTGCCAGCAGCCAAGTTCCGGTACCCTATGGCTACACCTTC
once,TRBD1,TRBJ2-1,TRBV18,CASSRDRDEQFF,TGTGCCAGCTCCCGGGACAGGGATGAGCAGTTCTTC
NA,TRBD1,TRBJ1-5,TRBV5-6,CASSFSTGNQPQHF,TGTGCCAGCAGCTTTTCGACAGGGAATCAGCCCCAGCATTTT
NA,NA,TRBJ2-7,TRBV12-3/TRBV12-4,CASSLSGWYEQYF,TGTGCCAGCAGTTTATCAGGGTGGTACGAGCAGTACTTC
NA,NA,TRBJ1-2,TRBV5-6,CASRNPIGGYTF,TGTGCCAGCAGAAACCCAATAGGTGGCTACACCTTC
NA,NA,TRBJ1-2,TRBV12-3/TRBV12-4,CASSFQGSSGYTF,TGTGCCAGCAGTTTCCAGGGATCTAGCGGCTACACCTTC
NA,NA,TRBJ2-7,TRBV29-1,CSVGGGTRGYEQYF,TGCAGCGTTGGAGGCGGCACTAGGGGCTACGAGCAGTACTTC
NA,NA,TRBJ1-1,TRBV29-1,CSVSFASSNTEAFF,TGCAGCGTTTCCTTTGCTTCCTCAAACACTGAAGCTTTCTTT
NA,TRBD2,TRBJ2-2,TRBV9,CASSVGASGVTGELFF,TGTGCCAGCAGCGTAGGGGCCAGCGGGGTCACCGGGGAGCTGTTTTTT
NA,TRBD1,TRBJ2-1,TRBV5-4,CASSEQGADNEQFF,TGTGCCAGCAGCGAACAGGGGGCCGACAATGAGCAGTTCTTC
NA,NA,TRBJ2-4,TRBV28,CASSLSPPGAEIQYF,TGTGCCAGCAGTTTAAGTCCCCCCGGGGCTGAAATTCAGTACTTC
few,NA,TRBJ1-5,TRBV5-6,CASSLAGSNQPQHF,TGTGCCAGCAGCTTGGCCGGGAGCAATCAGCCCCAGCATTTT
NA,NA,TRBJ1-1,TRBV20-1,CAGFSYTEAFF,TGCGCCGGATTCTCGTACACTGAAGCTTTCTTT
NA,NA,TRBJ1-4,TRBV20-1,CSAILKATNEKLFF,TGCAGTGCTATATTGAAAGCAACTAATGAAAAACTGTTTTTT
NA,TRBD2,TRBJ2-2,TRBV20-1,CSALAGGNTGELFF,TGCAGTGCACTAGCGGGCGGGAACACCGGGGAGCTGTTTTTT
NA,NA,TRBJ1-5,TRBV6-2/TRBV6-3,CASSADSFGPQHF,TGTGCCAGCAGTGCGGACAGCTTTGGGCCCCAGCATTTT
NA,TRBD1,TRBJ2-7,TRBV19,CASSTGQAGYEQYF,TGTGCCAGTAGTACGGGACAGGCGGGCTACGAGCAGTACTTC
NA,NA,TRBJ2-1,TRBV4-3,CASSPDRTPLFF,TGCGCCAGCAGTCCAGATCGGACCCCACTGTTCTTC
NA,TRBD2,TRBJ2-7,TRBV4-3,CASSQDHDSGGYEQYF,TGCGCCAGCAGCCAAGATCACGACAGCGGGGGGTACGAGCAGTACTTC
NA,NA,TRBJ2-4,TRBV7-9,CASSSDNYIQYF,TGTGCCAGCAGCTCAGATAATTACATTCAGTACTTC
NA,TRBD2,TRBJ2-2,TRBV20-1,CSARELAGGPNTGELFF,TGCAGTGCTAGAGAATTAGCGGGAGGACCTAACACCGGGGAGCTGTTTTTT
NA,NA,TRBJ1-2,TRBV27,CASRGVGYGYTF,TGTGCCAGCAGGGGGGTTGGCTATGGCTACACCTTC
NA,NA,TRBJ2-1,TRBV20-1,CSAASISYNEQFF,TGCAGTGCCGCGAGTATATCCTACAATGAGCAGTTCTTC
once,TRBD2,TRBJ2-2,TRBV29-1,CSVGASGIGGELFF,TGCAGCGTTGGGGCTAGCGGGATTGGGGGGGAGCTGTTTTTT
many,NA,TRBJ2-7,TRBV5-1,CASSPGYEQYF,TGTGCCAGCAGCCCCGGTTACGAGCAGTACTTC
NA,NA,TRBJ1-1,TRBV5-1,CASTSAMNTEAFF,TGCGCCAGCACCTCGGCTATGAACACTGAAGCTTTCTTT
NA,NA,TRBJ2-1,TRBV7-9,CASSAPGSGAYNEQFF,TGTGCCAGCAGCGCGCCCGGAAGTGGCGCCTACAATGAGCAGTTCTTC
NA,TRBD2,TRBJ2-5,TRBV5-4,CASRNWGLAVFGETQYF,TGTGCCAGCAGGAATTGGGGACTAGCGGTTTTTGGAGAGACCCAGTACTTC
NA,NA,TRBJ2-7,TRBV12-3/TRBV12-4,CASSLVDSSYEQYF,TGTGCCAGCAGTTTAGTGGACTCCTCCTACGAGCAGTACTTC
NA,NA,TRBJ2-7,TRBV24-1,CATSDLLSGEQYF,TGTGCCACCAGTGATTTGTTAAGCGGCGAGCAGTACTTC
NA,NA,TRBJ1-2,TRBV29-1,CSVEDPYGFYGYTF,TGCAGCGTTGAAGATCCCTACGGCTTCTATGGCTACACCTTC
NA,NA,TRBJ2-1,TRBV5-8,CASSLGQGTYNEQFF,TGTGCCAGCAGCTTGGGTCAGGGAACCTACAATGAGCAGTTCTTC
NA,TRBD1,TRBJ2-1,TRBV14,CASSPGTEPSYNEQFF,TGTGCCAGCAGCCCAGGGACAGAGCCCTCCTACAATGAGCAGTTCTTC
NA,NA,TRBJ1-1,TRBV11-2,CASSLNVPSGEAFF,TGTGCCAGCAGCTTGAACGTCCCGAGCGGTGAAGCTTTCTTT
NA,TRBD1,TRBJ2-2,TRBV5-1,CASSADGNRGPDIGELFF,TGCGCCAGCAGCGCGGATGGAAACAGGGGGCCCGATATCGGGGAGCTGTTTTTT
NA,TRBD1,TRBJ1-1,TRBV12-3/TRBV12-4,CASRQGQGVTEAFF,TGTGCCAGCAGGCAAGGACAGGGGGTCACTGAAGCTTTCTTT
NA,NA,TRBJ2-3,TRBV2,CASSDRTGSSDTQYF,TGTGCCAGCAGTGACAGAACAGGGTCTTCGGATACGCAGTATTTT
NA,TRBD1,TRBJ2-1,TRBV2,CASSAGQGTYNEQFF,TGTGCCAGCAGTGCGGGACAGGGTACCTACAATGAGCAGTTCTTC